The 25 T cell receptor beta chains listed next were all sequenced from one sample in a study of vaccination effects on CD4 cells after COVID-19. Antigens of these TCRs are unknown. The table came from immunoSEQ multiplex PCR; TCRdb's copy has only in-frame clones and leaves some out. The table records over 25,000 clones, around 75% of them present only once. Expansion with viral peptide pools was applied to antigen-specific CD4+ T cells by the ViraFEST assay prior to sequencing. On approximately day 9 of culture, CD4+ T cells were separated out. It was two doses of either the BNT162b2 or mRNA-1273 vaccine that participants received. Sequences were derived from CD4+ T cells from PBMCs cultured with HCoV-229E spike peptides, sampled after COVID-19 vaccination. Every receptor here comes from a human donor who received a COVID-19 vaccine.

This clone has only a few counts. The chain couples TRBV10-3 to TRBJ1-5, with D perhaps TRBD1 (6 bases). CDR1 and CDR2 (germline): ENHRY, SYGVKD. This CDR3 comprises 16 residues. Trimming shortened V by 0 bases and J by 9 bases, and 18 bases separated the two germline ends. CDR3 loop: CAISESLQQGRGPQHF. In nucleotides, the CDR3 is TGTGCCATCAGTGAGTCGTTACAGCAGGGGAGAGGGCCCCAGCATTTT.

This clone is a singleton in its sample. V usage is TRBV5-4 and J usage is TRBJ2-7; 9 positions match TRBD2. CDR1 and CDR2 from the germline V gene are SGHNT and YYREEE (reference sequence). This CDR3 is 15 amino acids long. J lost 4 bases, V lost 2 bases, and 7 bases had no gene match. In DNA form, the CDR3 reads TGTGCCAGCAGCTTTCGTGGGCTAGCGGGATACGAGCAGTACTTC. Its translation is CASSFRGLAGYEQYF.

This clone is judged medium-sized. The chain uses TRBV29-1 and TRBJ1-1; 11 bases agree with TRBD1. From germline, CDR1 is SQVTM and CDR2 ANQGSEA. Unmatched junction bases numbered 4, after V lost 7 bases and J lost 3 bases. The CDR3 spans 13 residues. CDR3 sequence (DNA): TGCAGCGCAACGGGACAGGGGGACACTGAAGCTTTCTTT. It specifies CSATGQGDTEAFF.

V usage is TRBV5-1 and J usage is TRBJ1-2, with TRBD1 matching 8 bases. Germline V gene data show CDR1 as SGHRS and CDR2 as YFSETQ. The CDR3 is 14 amino acids. Losses at the gene ends were 4 bases for V and 3 bases for J; bases not matched to a gene: 5. For the CDR3, the DNA is TGCGCCAGCAGCCCATCGGGACAGGACTATGGCTACACCTTC. Translation: CASSPSGQDYGYTF.

The chain uses TRBV3-1 (or the pseudogene TRBV3-2) and TRBJ1-6, with D possibly being TRBD1 (5 bases). Germline lookup yields CDR1 LGHDT and CDR2 YNNKEL (reference sequence). CDR3 length: 14 amino acids. V was cut by 5 bases and J by 7 bases, with 12 bases left in between. The CDR3 loop reads CASSSDRLNSPLHF. The CDR3 region has the DNA TGTGCCAGCAGCTCCGACAGACTGAATTCACCCCTCCACTTT.

In this sample, this clone turned up a few times. This chain connects TRBV4-1 to TRBJ1-5, with unresolved D. V shed 0 bases and J shed 1 base, with 10 bases lying between them. This CDR3 region has 16 residues. Germline V gene data show CDR1 as MGHRA and CDR2 as YSYEKL. The CDR3 DNA sequence: TGCGCCAGCAGCCAAGAGGCGACCTGGAGCAATCAGCCCCAGCATTTT. This translates into CASSQEATWSNQPQHF.

The chain is built from TRBV5-4 and TRBJ2-2; 16 nucleotides line up with TRBD2. CDR3 length: 20 amino acids. Germline-derived CDR1 and CDR2 are SGHNT and YYREEE (reference sequence). V was pared by 4 bases and J by 6 bases, with 15 bases of the junction left unmatched. This chain's CDR3 is CASSRSGLAGGPLSSGELFF. The DNA for the CDR3 is TGTGCCAGCAGCCGGTCGGGACTAGCGGGGGGGCCTTTGTCTTCCGGGGAGCTGTTTTTT. The variable domain in full, with the rest retrieved from reference TRBV5-4 and TRBJ2-2, is ETGVTQSPTHLIKTRGQQVTLRCSSQSGHNTVSWYQQALGQGPQFIFQYYREEENGRGNFPPRFSGLQFPNYSSELNVNALELDDSALYLCASSRSGLAGGPLSSGELFFGEGSRLTVL.

This CDR3 reads CASSSNRAVNNEQFF. As DNA, the CDR3 is TGCGCCAGCAGCTCAAACCGGGCCGTCAACAATGAGCAGTTCTTC. The V call is TRBV5-1, the J call TRBJ2-1; D is undetermined. The CDR3 sequence is 15 residues long. Germline CDR1 is SGHRS and CDR2 is YFSETQ. Trimming shortened V by 3 bases and J by 5 bases, and 15 bases separated the two germline ends.

The chain couples TRBV10-3 to TRBJ1-1, with D hard to call. Trimming took 6 bases from V and 0 from J, leaving 26 bases between them. Germline V gene data show CDR1 as ENHRY and CDR2 as SYGVKD. The CDR3 has 19 residues. This CDR3 reads CAISVSLGRRDRVNTEAFF. DNA for the CDR3: TGTGCCATCAGCGTCTCCTTAGGACGGAGGGATCGTGTGAACACTGAAGCTTTCTTT.

The chain combines TRBV14 with TRBJ2-1; no clear D. Trimming stripped 0 bases from V and 4 bases from J, with 16 bases between. This CDR3 region has 17 residues. Per the germline V gene, CDR1 is SGHDN and CDR2 is FVKESK. The CDR3: CASSQDEFRNFYNEQFF. For the CDR3, the DNA is TGTGCCAGCAGCCAAGATGAGTTTCGGAATTTTTACAATGAGCAGTTCTTC.

This chain connects TRBV27 to TRBJ2-2; D is undetermined. The V gene's germline CDR1 is MNHEY and CDR2 SMNVEV (reference sequence). The CDR3 has 12 residues. The ends were cut back, 6 bases at V and 3 bases at J, with 5 bases in the middle. The CDR3 is CASSRYTGELFF. The CDR3 nucleotides are TGTGCCAGCAGCCGTTACACCGGGGAGCTGTTTTTT.

J is TRBJ1-1 and V is TRBV18; D is unclear. This CDR3 spans 13 amino acids. The germline CDR1 and CDR2 sequences are KGHSH and LQKENI. V gave up 8 bases and J gave up 0 bases, with 10 bases separating them. CDR3 loop: CASRVAMNTEAFF. The DNA of the CDR3 is TGTGCCAGCAGGGTAGCCATGAACACTGAAGCTTTCTTT.

This clone was counted a few times. The chain carries TRBV9 and TRBJ1-3; D might be TRBD1 (5 bases). The CDR3 is made up of 15 amino acids. The germline CDR1 and CDR2 sequences are SGDLS and YYNGEE. The ends were cut back, 7 bases at V and 4 bases at J, with 18 bases in the middle. Here the CDR3 reads CASEDGAGSGNTIYF. The CDR3 DNA is TGTGCCAGCGAAGATGGGGCTGGTTCGGGAAACACCATATATTTT.

The chain carries TRBV25-1 and TRBJ1-5, with 9 bases fitting TRBD1. This CDR3 spans 15 amino acids. With 5 bases clipped from V and 3 bases from J, the junction kept 5 bases outside the gene matches. CDR1 is MGHDK, CDR2 SYGVNS, per germline. Here the CDR3 reads CASSPGQGFNQPQHF. As DNA, the CDR3 is TGTGCCAGCAGTCCGGGACAGGGTTTCAATCAGCCCCAGCATTTT.

This clone was counted a single time. The CDR3 DNA reads TGTGCCACCCCGGGACTAGCGGGATCCGTGCCCGGGGAGCTGTTTTTT. Translation: CATPGLAGSVPGELFF. This sequence joins TRBV28 and TRBJ2-2, with TRBD2 identical over 13 bases. J gave up 6 bases and V 10 bases, and 11 bases lay outside the gene matches. The CDR3 extends over 16 amino acids. Germline values: CDR1 MDHEN, CDR2 SYDVKM.

Here the CDR3 DNA reads TGTGCCACCAGTGACTCGGGCGTACAAGGCACCGGGGAGCTGTTTTTT. Its protein is CATSDSGVQGTGELFF. This chain links TRBV24-1 with TRBJ2-2, with no clear D. Germline V gives CDR1 KGHDR, CDR2 SFDVKD. Trimming cost V 4 bases and J 4 bases, with 15 bases left between them. This CDR3 contains 16 residues.

The chain has TRBV11-3 and TRBJ2-2; 16 bases are shared with TRBD2. Germline CDR1 and CDR2: SGHNT and YENEEA. The CDR3 runs 20 residues. V dropped 6 bases and J dropped 3; count of bases not matched to a gene: 13. The CDR3 loop is CASSIRTGTSGGAHTGELFF. In nucleotides, the CDR3 is TGTGCCAGCAGTATAAGAACCGGGACTAGCGGGGGGGCGCACACCGGGGAGCTGTTTTTT.

This chain links TRBV2 with TRBJ1-4; D possibly corresponds to TRBD1 (5 bases). CDR1 SNHLY and CDR2 FYNNEI come from the germline V gene. The CDR3 is made up of 15 amino acids. Trimming pared 5 bases from V and 1 base from J, leaving 11 bases between. Here the CDR3 reads CASSRQGLTNEKLFF. The CDR3 bases are TGTGCCAGCAGTCGTCAGGGACTAACTAATGAAAAACTGTTTTTT.

This rearrangement joins TRBV3-1 (or the pseudogene TRBV3-2) to TRBJ2-2; D uncertain. CDR1 and CDR2 from the germline V gene are LGHDT and YNNKEL (reference sequence). The germline V and J ends were trimmed by 3 bases and 5 bases, with 4 bases remaining between them. The CDR3 length is 12 residues. The CDR3 DNA reads as TGTGCCAGCAGCCAGCCGACCGGGGAGCTGTTTTTT. As protein: CASSQPTGELFF.

Concerning this clone itself: The junction shows a germline mismatch at one end, possibly a read error. The chain uses TRBV12-3 or TRBV12-4 and TRBJ2-1, with 7 bases lining up with TRBD2. The CDR3 is 11 amino acids. CDR3 sequence (DNA): TGTGCCAGCGGGGACTACGATGAGCAGTTCTTC. This encodes CASGDYDEQFF.

This chain connects TRBV1 to TRBJ2-1; the D call of TRBD2 is as the table states it, not checked on the DNA. TRBV1 represents a pseudogene. This CDR3 has 16 amino acids. Here the CDR3 DNA reads TGCACCAGCAGCCAAAGAGTCGGGGGACCCGATAAGAAACAGTTCTTC. Encoded protein: CTSSQRVGGPDKKQFF.

J is TRBJ2-3 and V is TRBV13, with D maybe TRBD2 (5 bases). This CDR3 comprises 16 residues. V lost 2 bases, J lost 2 bases, and 14 bases lay in between. In germline, CDR1 is PRHDT, CDR2 FYEKMQ (reference sequence). This CDR3 reads CASSLPTRSFTDTQYF. As DNA, the CDR3 is TGTGCCAGCAGCTTACCAACTAGGTCATTCACAGATACGCAGTATTTT.

The rearrangement joins TRBV21-1 to TRBJ1-2; the table's D call of TRBD1 was not tested on the DNA. TRBV21-1 is deemed a pseudogene. The CDR3 runs to 18 residues. In DNA, the CDR3 is TGTGCCAGCAGCATTGACAGGTGCGGCTTCTTCGGGAACTATGGCTACACCTTC. Residues: CASSIDRCGFFGNYGYTF.

This clone has only a few counts. The chain is built from TRBV15 and TRBJ2-2; the D is unclear. The V end lost 1 base, the J end lost 0 bases, and 9 bases lay between the germline ends. Germline V gives CDR1 LNHNV, CDR2 YYDKDF (reference sequence). The CDR3 covers 16 residues. The CDR3: CATSRATTSNTGELFF. The CDR3 DNA sequence: TGTGCCACCAGCAGAGCCACAACATCGAACACCGGGGAGCTGTTTTTT.

V gene TRBV4-1 combines with J gene TRBJ2-5; D is perhaps TRBD1 (5 bases). The germline gives CDR1 MGHRA, CDR2 YSYEKL. The CDR3 consists of 12 residues. With 4 bases removed from V and 7 bases from J, the gap between germline ends came to 10 bases. CDR3 protein: CASSPRDGTQYF. Here the CDR3 DNA reads TGCGCCAGCAGCCCCAGGGATGGGACCCAGTACTTC.